A single sample gave rise to the 28 T cell receptor beta chains below, sequenced in a study of blood T cell repertoires in COVID-19. The repertoire was sequenced with immunoSEQ multiplex PCR; TCRdb's copy has only in-frame clones and lacks some. This table holds just under 65,000 clones, around 80% found once. The specimen sequenced was peripheral blood. Receptors originate from a human donor in a cohort sampled during active COVID-19.

The count of this clone is one. V is TRBV30 and J is TRBJ1-1; D is perhaps TRBD1 (5 bases). V lost 5 bases and J 1 base, leaving 14 bases between the germline ends. The CDR3 consists of 14 residues. CDR1 GTSNPN and CDR2 SVGIG come from the germline V gene (reference sequence). This CDR3 reads CAWFGGLRNTEAFF. As DNA, the CDR3 is TGTGCCTGGTTTGGGGGACTTAGGAACACTGAAGCTTTCTTT.

The genes are TRBV7-9 and TRBJ2-3; 7 nucleotides align to TRBD2. J was trimmed by 1 base and V by 4 bases; bases with no gene match: 2. The CDR3 sequence is 14 residues long. CDR1 is SEHNR, CDR2 FQNEAQ, per germline (reference sequence). The CDR3 loop reads CASSSSGGTDTQYF. In DNA form, the CDR3 reads TGTGCCAGCAGCTCCAGCGGGGGCACAGATACGCAGTATTTT.

V gene TRBV5-1 combines with J gene TRBJ2-2; 7 nucleotides match TRBD2. Germline loops: CDR1 SGHRS, CDR2 YFSETQ. The CDR3 runs to 17 residues. The junction had 9 bases not matched to a gene; V was cut back by 0 bases and J by 4 bases. CDR3: CASSLGGGGKITGELFF. CDR3 bases: TGCGCCAGCAGCTTGGGCGGGGGAGGAAAGATCACCGGGGAGCTGTTTTTT.

This clone was seen a handful of times. The genes are TRBV6-5 and TRBJ2-3, with 8 bases aligning to TRBD1. Germline V gene sequence: CDR1 MNHEY, CDR2 SVGAGI. Trimming took 5 bases from V and 1 from J; bases not matched to a gene: 2. This CDR3 comprises 14 residues. CDR3 in amino acids: CASSQQGGTDTQYF. CDR3 nucleotide sequence: TGTGCCAGCAGTCAACAGGGGGGCACAGATACGCAGTATTTT.

This chain uses TRBV28 with TRBJ1-5; D is unclear. The CDR3 extends over 15 amino acids. Germline V gene lookup returns CDR1 MDHEN and CDR2 SYDVKM. The V and J ends lost 2 bases and 5 bases respectively, with 13 bases between them. CDR3 sequence: CASSLLSGRDQPQHF. CDR3 sequence (DNA): TGTGCCAGCAGTTTACTATCTGGGCGGGATCAGCCCCAGCATTTT.

The table lists this clone with a few counts. The J gene is TRBJ1-1, the V gene TRBV6-5; D is possibly TRBD1 (6 bases). V gave up 8 bases and J gave up 4 bases, with 14 bases separating them. The CDR3 is 13 residues long. Germline V gene data show CDR1 as MNHEY and CDR2 as SVGAGI. The CDR3 sequence is CASRVTGITEAFF. The CDR3 coding sequence is TGTGCCAGCCGGGTTACAGGGATCACTGAAGCTTTCTTT.

V gene TRBV5-6 combines with J gene TRBJ1-3; D is unclear. Germline CDR1 is SGHDT and CDR2 is YYEEEE. The V end was cut by 0 bases, the J end by 4 bases, with 8 bases between. CDR3 length: 14 amino acids. CDR3 in DNA: TGTGCCAGCAGCTTGGGGCGGTTCGGAAACACCATATATTTT. It yields the protein CASSLGRFGNTIYF.

J is TRBJ2-1 and V is TRBV7-9; perhaps TRBD2 as D (6 bases). Germline CDR1 is SEHNR and CDR2 is FQNEAQ (reference sequence). V lost 5 bases and J 1 base, leaving 9 bases between the germline ends. CDR3 length: 14 amino acids. CDR3 in DNA: TGTGCCAGCAGCCGGGAGAGGTCCTACAATGAGCAGTTCTTC. This gives the protein CASSRERSYNEQFF.

The V gene is TRBV7-2, the J gene TRBJ2-2; 10 nucleotides line up with TRBD1. The CDR3 is 15 residues long. The junction had 6 bases not matched to a gene; V was cut back by 5 bases and J by 6 bases. CDR1 is SGHTA, CDR2 FQGNSA, per germline. The CDR3 is CASSLRQGAAGELFF. The CDR3 region has the DNA TGTGCCAGCAGCCTCAGACAGGGGGCGGCCGGGGAGCTGTTTTTT. Full variable domain (outside the CDR3, taken from reference TRBV7-2 and TRBJ2-2): GAGVSQSPSNKVTEKGKDVELRCDPISGHTALYWYRQSLGQGLEFLIYFQGNSAPDKSGLPSDRFSAERTGGSVSTLTIQRTQQEDSAVYLCASSLRQGAAGELFFGEGSRLTVL.

The chain employs TRBV3-1 (or the pseudogene TRBV3-2) and TRBJ1-4; TRBD1 aligns across 9 bases. The CDR3 runs 15 residues. The germline CDR1 and CDR2 sequences are LGHDT and YNNKEL (reference sequence). The V segment lost 1 base and the J segment 4 bases; nucleotides outside the gene matches: 1. This CDR3 reads CASSQGTGVNEKLFF. CDR3 coding DNA: TGTGCCAGCAGCCAAGGGACAGGGGTTAATGAAAAACTGTTTTTT.

This chain links TRBV15 with TRBJ2-7; TRBD1 agrees at 8 bases. The length of the CDR3 is 15 residues. The V and J ends lost 0 bases and 2 bases, in that order; junction bases with no gene match: 3. CDR1 and CDR2 (germline): LNHNV, YYDKDF (reference sequence). CDR3 residues: CATSRDPRGPYEQYF. The CDR3 nucleotides are TGTGCCACCAGCAGAGATCCCAGGGGGCCCTACGAGCAGTACTTC.

This clone was recorded a few times. The same CDR3 can be traced to other DNA sequences in this sample. This chain uses TRBV5-1 with TRBJ2-3, with D perhaps TRBD1 (5 bases). Germline values: CDR1 SGHRS, CDR2 YFSETQ. The CDR3 contains 14 residues. With 1 base removed from V and 3 bases from J, the gap between germline ends came to 9 bases. CDR3 amino acids: CASSLSQGTDTQYF. CDR3 nucleotides: TGCGCCAGCAGCTTGAGCCAGGGAACAGATACGCAGTATTTT.

The rearrangement joins TRBV19 to TRBJ1-2; 7 bases agree with TRBD1. CDR1 is LNHDA and CDR2 is SQIVND in the germline V gene (reference sequence). CDR3 length: 14 amino acids. Trimming removed 4 bases from V and 4 bases from J; junction bases left unmatched: 6. This CDR3 is CASSTGTDLYGYTF. Here the CDR3 DNA reads TGTGCCAGTAGTACTGGGACAGACCTCTATGGCTACACCTTC.

The V gene is TRBV7-2, the J gene TRBJ2-5, with D unclear. The CDR3 contains 14 residues. Germline values: CDR1 SGHTA, CDR2 FQGNSA. The germline V and J ends were trimmed by 4 bases and 1 base, with 10 bases remaining between them. The CDR3 nucleotides read TGTGCCAGCAGCTCGTACGGTAGCCAAGAGACCCAGTACTTC. Amino acids: CASSSYGSQETQYF. Full variable domain (outside the CDR3, taken from reference TRBV7-2 and TRBJ2-5): GAGVSQSPSNKVTEKGKDVELRCDPISGHTALYWYRQSLGQGLEFLIYFQGNSAPDKSGLPSDRFSAERTGGSVSTLTIQRTQQEDSAVYLCASSSYGSQETQYFGPGTRLLVL.

This clone was recorded a few times. The chain recombines TRBV5-1 with TRBJ2-1; TRBD1 aligns across 7 bases. The CDR3 has 16 residues. CDR1 is SGHRS and CDR2 is YFSETQ in the germline V gene. The trim removed 0 bases at V and 7 bases at J, leaving 10 bases unmatched. The CDR3 here is CASSLVKTGIRNEQFF. The CDR3 DNA is TGCGCCAGCAGCTTGGTAAAGACAGGGATAAGGAATGAGCAGTTCTTC. Using reference TRBV5-1 and TRBJ2-1 for the parts outside the CDR3, the full variable domain is KAGVTQTPRYLIKTRGQQVTLSCSPISGHRSVSWYQQTPGQGLQFLFEYFSETQRNKGNFPGRFSGRQFSNSRSEMNVSTLELGDSALYLCASSLVKTGIRNEQFFGPGTRLTVL.

The V call is TRBV7-6, the J call TRBJ1-5; 12 positions agree with TRBD1. The germline CDR1 and CDR2 sequences are SGHVS and FNYEAQ. CDR3 length equals 15 residues. V dropped 3 bases and J dropped 6; count of bases not matched to a gene: 3. CDR3 sequence reads: CASSFGDRGPQPQHF. CDR3 DNA sequence: TGTGCCAGCAGCTTCGGGGACAGGGGGCCTCAGCCCCAGCATTTT.

This chain links TRBV28 with TRBJ1-6, with 10 nucleotides matching TRBD1. CDR3 length equals 16 residues. CDR1 and CDR2 from the germline V gene are MDHEN and SYDVKM. V was clipped by 2 bases and J by 5 bases; unmatched bases: 3. CDR3 region: CASSLTGQGHNSPLHF. In DNA, the CDR3 is TGTGCCAGCAGTTTAACGGGACAGGGGCATAATTCACCCCTCCACTTT. The whole variable domain, filled in from reference TRBV28 and TRBJ1-6, reads DVKVTQSSRYLVKRTGEKVFLECVQDMDHENMFWYRQDPGLGLRLIYFSYDVKMKEKGDIPEGYSVSREKKERFSLILESASTNQTSMYLCASSLTGQGHNSPLHFGNGTRLTVT.

The V call is TRBV7-9, the J call TRBJ2-5; 9 positions match TRBD2. The junction had 6 bases not matched to a gene; V was cut back by 2 bases and J by 2 bases. CDR3 length: 16 residues. From germline, CDR1 is SEHNR and CDR2 FQNEAQ (reference sequence). CDR3 sequence: CASSLPIAGAQETQYF. CDR3 nucleotides: TGTGCCAGCAGCTTACCGATAGCGGGGGCACAAGAGACCCAGTACTTC.

The genes are TRBV27 and TRBJ1-6; D might be TRBD1 (5 bases). Deletions cut 2 bases from V and 6 bases from J, with 14 bases between. The germline CDR1 and CDR2 sequences are MNHEY and SMNVEV (reference sequence). This CDR3 region has 16 residues. The CDR3 here is CASSLNPGGGNSPLHF. CDR3 sequence (DNA): TGTGCCAGCAGTTTAAACCCCGGGGGTGGTAATTCACCCCTCCACTTT.

The J gene is TRBJ2-5, the V gene TRBV23-1; 8 bases agree with TRBD1. TRBV23-1 is treated as an ORF (open reading frame) with a function not yet certain. The CDR3 spans 13 residues. Trimming cost V 6 bases and J 5 bases; bases outside gene matches: 5. CDR3: CASSAGGRETQYF. In nucleotides, the CDR3 is TGCGCCAGCAGCGCAGGGGGCCGCGAGACCCAGTACTTC.

The chain combines TRBV5-1 with TRBJ2-1; 7 bases fit TRBD1. V dropped 0 bases and J dropped 5; count of bases not matched to a gene: 2. The length of the CDR3 is 14 residues. Germline V gene data show CDR1 as SGHRS and CDR2 as YFSETQ. CDR3 coding DNA: TGCGCCAGCAGCTTGGGACAGGGCCACAATGAGCAGTTCTTC. Its protein product is CASSLGQGHNEQFF.

The chain has TRBV2 and TRBJ1-5, with 9 positions matching TRBD1. Trimming at V came to 8 bases and at J to 6 bases, leaving 14 bases not matched to a gene. Germline lookup yields CDR1 SNHLY and CDR2 FYNNEI. This CDR3 comprises 16 residues. CDR3 bases: TGTGCCAGCTTCAAAGGGGACAGGGTGCAGAGTCAGCCCCAGCATTTT. Its translation: CASFKGDRVQSQPQHF.

The V call is TRBV6-5, the J call TRBJ1-6; tentative D call: TRBD1 (5 bases). The CDR3 has 14 amino acids. V was trimmed by 2 bases and J by 9 bases, leaving 11 bases between them. Germline CDR1 is MNHEY and CDR2 is SVGAGI. The DNA of the CDR3 is TGTGCCAGCAGTTACCGGCAGGGCGGTTCACCCCTCCACTTT. Its protein is CASSYRQGGSPLHF.

V and J are TRBV3-1 (or the pseudogene TRBV3-2) and TRBJ2-6; D might be TRBD2 (6 bases). Germline values: CDR1 LGHDT, CDR2 YNNKEL (reference sequence). CDR3 length equals 19 residues. V was cut by 5 bases and J by 1 base, with 21 bases left in between. This CDR3 is CASSARPGEPCSGANVLTF. The CDR3 DNA sequence: TGTGCCAGCAGCGCCCGACCGGGAGAGCCATGTTCTGGGGCCAACGTCCTGACTTTC.

This chain joins TRBV4-3 and TRBJ2-3; TRBD2 agrees at 8 bases. Losses at the gene ends were 0 bases for V and 5 bases for J; bases not matched to a gene: 22. Germline CDR1 and CDR2: LGHNA and YSLEER. The CDR3 runs to 21 residues. DNA of the CDR3: TGCGCCAGCAGCCAAGATGCGAAACCCCCCGGGGCTAGCGGGTTAGGAGATACGCAGTATTTT. This gives the protein CASSQDAKPPGASGLGDTQYF.

The gene calls are TRBV7-3 and TRBJ1-3; D may be TRBD1 (5 bases). Trimming took 3 bases from V and 9 from J, leaving 12 bases between them. Germline loops: CDR1 SGHTA, CDR2 FQGTGA. The CDR3 contains 13 residues. The CDR3 spells CASSLDGRGTIYF. The CDR3 DNA is TGTGCCAGCAGCTTGGACGGAAGGGGCACCATATATTTT. The full variable domain, its missing parts supplied by reference TRBV7-3 and TRBJ1-3, is GAGVSQTPSNKVTEKGKYVELRCDPISGHTALYWYRQSLGQGPEFLIYFQGTGAADDSGLPNDRFFAVRPEGSVSTLKIQRTERGDSAVYLCASSLDGRGTIYFGEGSWLTVV.

The chain carries TRBV5-4 and TRBJ1-1; maybe TRBD1 (6 bases). The CDR3 loop spans 15 amino acids. With 3 bases removed from V and 4 bases from J, the gap between germline ends came to 16 bases. The germline V gene encodes CDR1 SGHNT and CDR2 YYREEE (reference sequence). For the CDR3, the DNA is TGTGCCAGCAGCTCGCCTGACAGGCTTGGCACTGAAGCTTTCTTT. Translation gives CASSSPDRLGTEAFF. The whole variable domain, filled in from reference TRBV5-4 and TRBJ1-1, reads ETGVTQSPTHLIKTRGQQVTLRCSSQSGHNTVSWYQQALGQGPQFIFQYYREEENGRGNFPPRFSGLQFPNYSSELNVNALELDDSALYLCASSSPDRLGTEAFFGQGTRLTVV.

The chain recombines TRBV29-1 with TRBJ2-3; 8 positions agree with TRBD1. This CDR3 spans 10 amino acids. Losses at the gene ends were 6 bases for V and 9 bases for J; bases not matched to a gene: 2. CDR1 SQVTM and CDR2 ANQGSEA come from the germline V gene. CDR3 coding DNA: TGCAGCGTGTACAGGGGGACGCAGTATTTT. Translating it yields CSVYRGTQYF.